The rows below give T cell receptor beta chains drawn from one sample of a study of T-cell reconstitution after alpha-beta-depleted transplantation in children. TCRdb passed the PCR reads through MiXCR, listing each CDR3 protein once. The sample holds 250,000 to 300,000 distinct CDR3 sequences, just over 7.5% seen once. Sample: peripheral blood, taken 360 days after TCRalphabeta/CD19-depleted stem cell transplant. These receptors originate from a female patient between 2 and 15 years old who had a stem cell transplant for Fanconi anemia, so the T cells may come from the graft donor. CDR3s include the opening cysteine and the closing phenylalanine or tryptophan. The D gene is left open where the match is weak. Where a row states a size, it is once, few, many or the class of an expanded clone; other rows omit it.

j_gene,d_gene,v_gene,abundance,CDR3nt,CDR3aa
TRBJ2-1,TRBD2,TRBV24-1,few,TGTGCCACCAGTGCCGGGAGGGGCCTAGACAATGAGCAGTTCTTC,CATSAGRGLDNEQFF
TRBJ1-2,NA,TRBV7-2,NA,TGTGCCAGCAGCCACAGGGAAGGTAATGGCTACACCTTC,CASSHREGNGYTF
TRBJ2-1,NA,TRBV5-1,NA,TGCGCCAGCAGCCCGGCGGGATTTGTCCATGAGCAGTTCTTC,CASSPAGFVHEQFF
TRBJ2-7,TRBD2,TRBV20-1,many,TGCAGTGCTAGAAGTAGCGGGAGGGCCTACGAGCAGTACTTC,CSARSSGRAYEQYF
TRBJ2-2,NA,TRBV7-2,many,TGTGCCAGCAGCTTATTGGCGGCGGGCACCGGGGAGCTGTTTTTT,CASSLLAAGTGELFF
TRBJ2-2,NA,TRBV6-1,many,TGTGCCAGCAGCCGCGGACAGTCCACCGGGGAGCTGTTTTTT,CASSRGQSTGELFF
TRBJ1-5,NA,TRBV4-1,NA,TGCGCCAGCAGCCAGGGTCCTAATAGCAATCAGCCCCAGCATTTT,CASSQGPNSNQPQHF
TRBJ1-5,TRBD1,TRBV12-3/TRBV12-4,few,TGTGCCAGCAGCACCGGGACAGAATATCAGCCCCAGCATTTT,CASSTGTEYQPQHF
TRBJ2-7,NA,TRBV20-1,NA,TGCAGTGCTAGTCGGCAGGGGCCGTACGAGCAGTACTTC,CSASRQGPYEQYF
TRBJ2-7,TRBD1,TRBV9,NA,TGTGCCAGCAGCGGGCCGGACAGGGGAACCTACGAGCAGTACTTC,CASSGPDRGTYEQYF
TRBJ2-1,TRBD1,TRBV7-9,many,TGTGCCAGCAGCAACCGGGACAGATCTTTCAATGAGCAGTTCTTC,CASSNRDRSFNEQFF
TRBJ2-1,TRBD2,TRBV10-1,many,TGCGCCAGCAGTGAGTCGGGACTACGTGTGGATGAGCAGTTCTTC,CASSESGLRVDEQFF
TRBJ2-1,NA,TRBV20-1,few,TGCAGTGCTAGGTCTACGTATAATTACGACAATGAGCAGTTCTTC,CSARSTYNYDNEQFF
TRBJ2-3,TRBD2,TRBV11-2,NA,TGTGCCAGCAGCTTAGATCCTCCGGGGCTAGCGGGAACAGATACGCAGTATTTT,CASSLDPPGLAGTDTQYF
TRBJ2-5,NA,TRBV25-1,NA,TGTGCCAGCAGTGGATGGGGCTTTCAAGAGACCCAGTACTTC,CASSGWGFQETQYF
TRBJ2-5,NA,TRBV20-1,many,TGCAGTGCTGAGGACAGCCTCTACGGGGAGACCCAGTACTTC,CSAEDSLYGETQYF
TRBJ1-1,NA,TRBV20-1,few,TGCAGTGCTCCTCAGGGGAGGGGAGTTCTCATGAACACTGAAGCTTTCTTT,CSAPQGRGVLMNTEAFF
TRBJ2-1,TRBD2,TRBV7-9,NA,TGTGCCAGCAGCTTATCGCGGGGGAGCTCCTACAATGAGCAGTTCTTC,CASSLSRGSSYNEQFF
TRBJ1-5,NA,TRBV5-5,NA,TGTGCCAGCAGCTTGTTTGGGCCTTCGTATAGCAATCAGCCCCAGCATTTT,CASSLFGPSYSNQPQHF
TRBJ2-2,NA,TRBV28,many,TGTGCCAGCAGCCTCCAGGGAGACACCGGGGAGCTGTTTTTT,CASSLQGDTGELFF
TRBJ2-7,NA,TRBV6-4,many,TGTGCCACTGCGGAACGCACGGTTTACGAGCAGTACTTC,CATAERTVYEQYF
TRBJ1-5,NA,TRBV20-1,NA,TGCAACTGGGGTCAGCCCCCGCATTTT,CNWGQPPHF
TRBJ2-7,TRBD1,TRBV3-1,NA,TGTGCCAGCAGCCAAGTGAACAGGGGGAACTACGAGCAGTACTTC,CASSQVNRGNYEQYF
TRBJ2-1,TRBD2,TRBV6-2/TRBV6-3,NA,TGTGCCAGCAGACTCTCACTAGCGGCATACAATGAGCAGTTCTTC,CASRLSLAAYNEQFF
TRBJ2-1,TRBD2,TRBV5-6,NA,TGTGCCAGCAGCGCCCCGGGACTAGCTTACAATGAGCAGTTCTTC,CASSAPGLAYNEQFF
TRBJ1-2,NA,TRBV5-5,few,TGTGCCAGCACCTTGACAGGAAGCTATGGCTACACCTTC,CASTLTGSYGYTF
TRBJ1-1,NA,TRBV10-3,many,TGTGCCATTCAACAGGGTGGCTACACTGAAGCTTTCTTT,CAIQQGGYTEAFF
TRBJ1-1,NA,TRBV3-1,NA,TGTGCCAGCAGCCAAGATCTCCCGGGGGCCATGAACACTGAAGCTTTCTTT,CASSQDLPGAMNTEAFF
TRBJ2-5,NA,TRBV5-1,many,TGCGCCAGCAGCTTGGGGGAAGAGACCCAGTACTTC,CASSLGEETQYF
TRBJ1-1,NA,TRBV7-9,few,TGTGCCAGCAGCTTAGATTGGGGGCGGCCTGGCACTGAAGCTTTCTTT,CASSLDWGRPGTEAFF
TRBJ1-1,NA,TRBV18,NA,TGTGCCAGCTCACCAAGGAAAATCGACACTGAAGCTTTCTTT,CASSPRKIDTEAFF
TRBJ2-1,TRBD1,TRBV10-2,many,TGCGCCAGCACCTACAGGGGCAATGAGCAGTTCTTC,CASTYRGNEQFF
TRBJ2-1,NA,TRBV5-1,many,TGCGCCAGCAGCTTGGGGCCTGAGCAGTTCTTC,CASSLGPEQFF
TRBJ2-1,NA,TRBV7-9,many,TGTGCCAGCACCCCCAAACCCCATTACAATGAGCAGTTCTTC,CASTPKPHYNEQFF
TRBJ1-2,NA,TRBV5-5,NA,TGTGCCAGCAGCCCGGCATATGGCTACACCTTC,CASSPAYGYTF
TRBJ1-3,NA,TRBV28,NA,TGTGCCAGCAGTTTAATGGGGGGGTCTGGAAACACCATATATTTT,CASSLMGGSGNTIYF
TRBJ1-2,TRBD1,TRBV20-1,NA,TGCAGTGCTTCGCCAGAAACAGGGGAGACATATGGCTACACCTTC,CSASPETGETYGYTF
TRBJ1-6,NA,TRBV28,many,TGTGCCAGCAGGGTGGGGCAGTATAATTCACCCCTCCACTTT,CASRVGQYNSPLHF
TRBJ1-1,NA,TRBV10-3,NA,TGTGCCGCCCGAGGGGCGCCGAGCACTGAAGCTTTCTTT,CAARGAPSTEAFF
TRBJ2-1,TRBD2,TRBV7-3,many,TGTGCCAGCAGCTTAGGCGCCGGACTAGCGGGCGAGAACTACAATGAGCAGTTCTTC,CASSLGAGLAGENYNEQFF
TRBJ1-2,NA,TRBV9,NA,TGTGCCAGCAGCGTTTACGGCACCTCATACTATGGCTACACCTTC,CASSVYGTSYYGYTF
TRBJ2-3,TRBD1,TRBV7-3,NA,TGTGCCAGCAGCTTCGGCCCCGACAGGGTAGATACGCAGTATTTT,CASSFGPDRVDTQYF
TRBJ1-2,TRBD1,TRBV5-1,many,TGCGCCAGCAGCCCGGGGGACAGGGCCGATGGCTACACCTTC,CASSPGDRADGYTF
TRBJ2-2,TRBD1,TRBV2,many,TGTGCCAGAGAGCCGGGACAGGGCACCGGGGAGCTGTTTTTT,CAREPGQGTGELFF
TRBJ2-3,NA,TRBV27,many,TGTGCCAGCAGTTTTCGATTTGGGGCCGCAGATACGCAGTATTTT,CASSFRFGAADTQYF
TRBJ1-6,NA,TRBV15,NA,TGTGCCACCAGCAGAGATCATAGGGTAATCGGTTCACCCCTCCACTTT,CATSRDHRVIGSPLHF
TRBJ1-1,NA,TRBV20-1,NA,TGCAGTGCTAACAGGGAGTACACTGAAGCTTTCTTT,CSANREYTEAFF
TRBJ2-2,NA,TRBV6-1,few,TGTGCCAGCGGAGACCTTAGCCCCGGGGAGCTGTTTTTT,CASGDLSPGELFF
TRBJ2-6,NA,TRBV29-1,many,TGCAGCGTCCTTGAGGCCAACGTCCTGACTTTC,CSVLEANVLTF